One T cell receptor beta chain is described in this entry. Its antigen remains unidentified. This table comes from immunoSEQ multiplex PCR, and its TCRdb copy is limited to in-frame clones, with some not included. There are fewer than 130,000 clones in the sample; approximately 89% occur only once, and around 0.27% lies in the top ten. This specimen belongs to a study of OX40 agonist ivuxolimab in advanced cancers. In the study overall: Ivuxolimab was administered intravenously to patients at 0.01 to 10 mg/kg every 2 weeks. Having had anti-PD-1, anti-PD-L1 or anti-CTLA-4 therapy before was allowed, and more than 35% had some.

Notes on the study in general: In general, CD8+ T cells held more expanded clones than CD4+ did, on average. Also showing low normalized T-cell clonal expansion were some of the nonresponders.

The sequenced sample was CD4+ or CD8+ T cells sorted from blood, obtained in a trial of the OX40 agonist ivuxolimab. The TCR was taken from an adult with an advanced solid tumor such as melanoma, head and neck, liver or kidney cancer.

CDR3 region: CASSPSRGVAFNTEAFF. CDR3 nucleotide sequence: TGCGCCAGCAGCCCATCGAGGGGGGTAGCCTTTAACACTGAAGCTTTCTTT. The V gene is TRBV5-1, the J gene TRBJ1-1, with a weak D call TRBD1 (6 bases). In germline, CDR1 is SGHRS, CDR2 YFSETQ. CDR3 length: 17 residues. V shed 4 bases and J shed 2 bases, with 21 bases lying between them.